This T cell receptor (beta chain) was captured by sequencing in a study of cytomegalovirus exposure and HLA in healthy donors. Whole-study findings and limits: A few of the chains that were CMV-associated were confirmed in vitro to be specific for CMV antigens.

13 Jbeta primers and 60 Vbeta primers were used for the PCR. Assay used: immunoSEQ multiplex PCR; TCRdb lists only in-frame clones, some missing. The data show fewer than 130,000 clones, with 55% to 75% seen just once and 3% to 4.5% held by the top ten. The CDR3 consists of 16 residues. CDR1 is LNHNV, CDR2 YYDKDF, per germline (reference sequence). The V gene lost 2 bases and the J gene lost 5 bases, with 19 bases spanning the gap. As for this clone: Its specificity is unknown.

The sequenced sample was PBMCs. V usage is TRBV15 and J usage is TRBJ2-7, with a tentative D call TRBD2 (5 bases). This TCR came from a man aged 30 to 45 in good health and CMV-seropositive. The CDR3 protein is CATSRLGGVDVNEQYF. CDR3 bases: TGTGCCACCAGCAGACTAGGAGGAGTCGACGTAAACGAGCAGTACTTC.